Following are 5 T cell receptor beta chains from one sample sequenced in a study of PD-L1 blockade in urothelial cancer. Time point indicated: pretreatment peripheral blood. Assay used: immunoSEQ multiplex PCR; TCRdb lists only in-frame clones, some missing. The sample lists about 45,000 clones; roughly 88% were seen once. Sequenced material: PBMCs, taken around atezolizumab (anti-PD-L1) treatment. These receptors came from a donor aged 40 or over with urothelial cancer.

The V gene is TRBV4-1, the J gene TRBJ2-1; possible D gene TRBD1, 6 bases. Germline CDR1 MGHRA, CDR2 YSYEKL. V was pared by 5 bases and J by 0 bases, with 17 bases between. The CDR3 is made up of 17 amino acids. The CDR3 is CASSFHPRGRSYNEQFF. CDR3 in DNA: TGCGCCAGCAGCTTCCACCCCAGGGGCCGCTCCTACAATGAGCAGTTCTTC.

This rearrangement joins TRBV4-3 to TRBJ2-5; the D gene is possibly TRBD2 (5 bases). V was shortened by 0 bases and J by 0 bases, with 8 bases between the two germline ends. Germline assignment: CDR1 LGHNA and CDR2 YSLEER. The CDR3 runs to 15 residues. CDR3 loop: CASSQDPDYQETQYF. In nucleotides, the CDR3 is TGCGCCAGCAGCCAAGACCCGGACTACCAAGAGACCCAGTACTTC.

The rearrangement joins TRBV7-2 to TRBJ2-5, with TRBD2 matching over 11 bases. The CDR3 loop spans 17 amino acids. The V and J ends lost 1 base and 3 bases, in that order; junction bases with no gene match: 7. CDR1 is SGHTA, CDR2 FQGNSA, per germline. CDR3 nucleotide sequence: TGTGCCAGCAGCTTAGGGAGACTAGCGGGACTTAAAGAGACCCAGTACTTC. Amino acids: CASSLGRLAGLKETQYF.

J is TRBJ2-1 and V is TRBV5-8; D uncertain. The V end lost 3 bases, the J end lost 3 bases, and 4 bases lay between the germline ends. The V gene's germline CDR1 is SGHTS and CDR2 YDEGEE. The CDR3 consists of 12 residues. The CDR3 is CASSSGYNEQFF. The DNA of the CDR3 is TGTGCCAGCAGCTCCGGCTACAATGAGCAGTTCTTC. The full variable domain, its missing parts supplied by reference TRBV5-8 and TRBJ2-1, is EAGVTQSPTHLIKTRGQQATLRCSPISGHTSVYWYQQALGLGLQFLLWYDEGEERNRGNFPPRFSGRQFPNYSSELNVNALELEDSALYLCASSSGYNEQFFGPGTRLTVL.

The chain links TRBV4-2 to TRBJ1-5; 8 bases line up with TRBD1. Trimming cost V 5 bases and J 6 bases; bases outside gene matches: 6. There are 14 residues in the CDR3. CDR1 is LGHNA, CDR2 YNFKEQ, per germline. CDR3 region: CASSTGQGGQPQHF. The DNA for the CDR3 is TGTGCCAGCAGCACAGGACAGGGCGGTCAGCCCCAGCATTTT.